The rows below give T cell receptor beta chains drawn from one sample of a study of blood T cell repertoires in COVID-19. The repertoire was sequenced with immunoSEQ multiplex PCR; TCRdb's copy has only in-frame clones and lacks some. The sample has some 99,000 clones, roughly 88% seen once; the top ten hold approximately 7.9%. Sequencing used peripheral blood. The receptors were sampled from a woman of 80 years or more with active or convalescent COVID-19. The CDR3 runs from the conserved cysteine through the conserved F or W. The D gene is left open where the match is weak. Size values are once, few and many counts, or a class for expanded clones, and some rows have none.

V: TRBV21-1; J: TRBJ1-5; size: few; D: NA; DNA: TGTGCCAGCAGCAGTAACTCCCATTTT; CDR3: CASSSNSHF
V: TRBV2; J: TRBJ2-1; size: NA; D: TRBD2; DNA: TGTGCCAGCAGGGAGCGGGAGGGCCGTAAATATGAGCAGTTCTTC; CDR3: CASREREGRKYEQFF
V: TRBV28; J: TRBJ2-7; size: NA; D: TRBD1; DNA: TGTGCCAGCAGTTTATATGGACAGGGGTTCTACGAGCAGTACTTC; CDR3: CASSLYGQGFYEQYF
V: TRBV24-1; J: TRBJ2-1; size: many; D: TRBD2; DNA: TGTGCCACCAGTGACCGTAGCGGGTCCGCCCCCTACAATGAGCAGTTCTTC; CDR3: CATSDRSGSAPYNEQFF
V: TRBV19; J: TRBJ2-7; size: NA; D: TRBD1; DNA: TGTGCCAGTAGTATAGGAGCAGGGGGCTACTACGAGCAGTACTTC; CDR3: CASSIGAGGYYEQYF
V: TRBV23-1; J: TRBJ1-3; size: NA; D: NA; DNA: TGCGCCAGCCGACCCACAGGGCCCTTCTCTGGAAACACCATATATTTT; CDR3: CASRPTGPFSGNTIYF
V: TRBV18; J: TRBJ2-7; size: few; D: TRBD1; DNA: TGTGCCAGCTCACAGCAGGGGGCGTCCGACTACGAGCAGTACTTC; CDR3: CASSQQGASDYEQYF
V: TRBV4-1; J: TRBJ2-1; size: NA; D: NA; DNA: TGCGCCAGCAGTTGGGACATCAACAATGAGCAGTTCTTC; CDR3: CASSWDINNEQFF
V: TRBV7-2; J: TRBJ2-7; size: NA; D: TRBD2; DNA: TGTGCCAGCAGCACCGGACTAGCGGGAAACGAGCAGTACTTC; CDR3: CASSTGLAGNEQYF
V: TRBV3-1/TRBV3-2; J: TRBJ1-4; size: NA; D: TRBD1; DNA: TGTGCCAGCAGCCAAGGACAGGGTGGGGGTGAAAAACTGTTTTTT; CDR3: CASSQGQGGGEKLFF
V: TRBV30; J: TRBJ2-1; size: NA; D: TRBD2; DNA: TGTGCCTGGACAACCGGGACTAGCGCCTACAATGAGCAGTTCTTC; CDR3: CAWTTGTSAYNEQFF
V: TRBV5-1; J: TRBJ2-3; size: NA; D: NA; DNA: TGCGCCAGCAGCTTGCAGTTCCTCGGGACAGATACGCAGTATTTT; CDR3: CASSLQFLGTDTQYF
V: TRBV11-3; J: TRBJ2-3; size: NA; D: NA; DNA: TGTGCCAGCAGCTTAGGGCTAGCAGATACGCAGTATTTT; CDR3: CASSLGLADTQYF
V: TRBV7-9; J: TRBJ1-4; size: NA; D: TRBD1; DNA: TGTGCCAGCAGCCTGGACAGGGGGCATGAAAAACTGTTTTTT; CDR3: CASSLDRGHEKLFF
V: TRBV4-1; J: TRBJ2-1; size: NA; D: TRBD2; DNA: TGCGCCAGCAGCCAAGATCCCCTAGCGGGAATCAATGAGCAGTTCTTC; CDR3: CASSQDPLAGINEQFF
V: TRBV24-1; J: TRBJ2-3; size: NA; D: NA; DNA: TGTGCCACCAGTGATCCTAGCTCCGAAGGGGATACGCAGTATTTT; CDR3: CATSDPSSEGDTQYF
V: TRBV7-3; J: TRBJ1-2; size: NA; D: TRBD1; DNA: TGTGCCAGCAGCCCCCAGACAGGGGACTATGGCTACACCTTC; CDR3: CASSPQTGDYGYTF
V: TRBV20-1; J: TRBJ2-1; size: NA; D: NA; DNA: TGCAGTGCTAGTAGGGGAAATGAGCAGTTCTTC; CDR3: CSASRGNEQFF
V: TRBV5-6; J: TRBJ1-1; size: NA; D: NA; DNA: TGTGCCAGCAGGGCGCAGGGGATGAACACTGAAGCTTTCTTT; CDR3: CASRAQGMNTEAFF
V: TRBV7-6; J: TRBJ2-2; size: NA; D: TRBD2; DNA: TGTGCCAGCAGCTTAGAGAGCGGGGGGAACACCGGGGAGCTGTTTTTT; CDR3: CASSLESGGNTGELFF
V: TRBV14; J: TRBJ2-1; size: NA; D: NA; DNA: TGTGCCAGCAGCCACTCCCCTAGGTCCGCTATCCCCTACAATGAGCAGTTCTTC; CDR3: CASSHSPRSAIPYNEQFF
V: TRBV12-3/TRBV12-4; J: TRBJ2-1; size: once; D: NA; DNA: TGTGCCAGCAGTTTAAAGATTCGGGGTGAGCAGTTCTTC; CDR3: CASSLKIRGEQFF
V: TRBV28; J: TRBJ1-1; size: NA; D: TRBD1; DNA: TGTGCCAGCAGTCCCGACAGGGGCGGGACTGAAGCTTTCTTT; CDR3: CASSPDRGGTEAFF
V: TRBV24-1; J: TRBJ2-1; size: NA; D: TRBD1; DNA: TGTGCCACCAGTGTGACAGGGCTCGACAATGAGCAGTTCTTC; CDR3: CATSVTGLDNEQFF
V: TRBV4-1; J: TRBJ1-2; size: NA; D: NA; DNA: TGCGCCAGCAGCCTAAGGGGAACAGGGAGCTATGGCTACACCTTC; CDR3: CASSLRGTGSYGYTF